This entry lists 27 T cell receptor beta chains sequenced from one sample in a study of human thymus T cells. TCRdb's copy holds only in-frame clones and misses some; the assay was immunoSEQ multiplex PCR. The repertoire includes tens of thousands of clones, approximately 93% of them detected once, and around 5.4% sits in the top ten. Specimen: blood. Every receptor here comes from a boy in the first two years of life with a congenital heart defect but otherwise immunologically healthy.

The genes are TRBV10-1 and TRBJ2-3; the match to TRBD1 covers 7 bases. With 6 bases clipped from V and 1 base from J, the junction kept 4 bases outside the gene matches. The CDR3 loop spans 14 amino acids. Germline assignment: CDR1 WNHNN and CDR2 SYGVQD (reference sequence). The CDR3 DNA reads as TGCGCCAGCAGCCGACAGGGACGCACAGATACGCAGTATTTT. Translation: CASSRQGRTDTQYF.

This chain uses TRBV6-6 with TRBJ2-7, with D tentatively TRBD2 (6 bases). V lost 6 bases and J lost 0, with 12 bases in between. CDR3 length equals 14 residues. In germline, CDR1 is MNHNY, CDR2 SVGAGI (reference sequence). The CDR3 reads CASSRGLPSYEQYF. The CDR3 DNA is TGTGCCAGCAGCAGAGGACTACCCTCCTACGAGCAGTACTTC.

The rearrangement joins TRBV30 to TRBJ2-3; D possibly corresponds to TRBD1 (7 bases). Germline assignment: CDR1 GTSNPN and CDR2 SVGIG (reference sequence). Trimming removed 0 bases at V and 5 bases at J, with 15 bases between. The CDR3 totals 15 residues. CDR3 nucleotide sequence: TGTGCCTGGAGTGTACGACAGGGAGGCAGAGATACGCAGTATTTT. Its translation is CAWSVRQGGRDTQYF.

The rearrangement links TRBV10-3 to TRBJ1-2, with D unclear. V gave up 0 bases and J gave up 4 bases, with 6 bases separating them. Per germline, CDR1 ENHRY and CDR2 SYGVKD. The CDR3 is made up of 13 amino acids. The CDR3 nucleotides read TGTGCCATCAGTGAGTCATCCCTCTATGGCTACACCTTC. The encoded protein is CAISESSLYGYTF.

The genes are TRBV4-1 and TRBJ2-3; 11 bases are shared with TRBD2. The length of the CDR3 is 17 residues. V gave up 2 bases and J gave up 3 bases; unmatched junction bases: 7. Germline CDR1 reads MGHRA; CDR2 reads YSYEKL. The CDR3 nucleotides are TGCGCCAGCAGCCAATTACTAGCGGGAGTTGGAACAGATACGCAGTATTTT. This translates into CASSQLLAGVGTDTQYF.

This rearrangement joins TRBV11-2 to TRBJ1-5; 8 positions agree with TRBD1. Germline trimming cut 1 base from V and 6 bases from J; bases unmatched to any gene: 5. This CDR3 region has 15 residues. CDR1 is SGHAT, CDR2 FQNNGV, per germline. The CDR3 region is CASSLAPQGGQPQHF. CDR3 coding DNA: TGTGCCAGCAGCTTAGCCCCACAGGGGGGTCAGCCCCAGCATTTT.

This rearrangement joins TRBV5-8 to TRBJ1-5; tentatively, D is TRBD1 (5 bases). V was pared by 5 bases and J by 6 bases, with 18 bases between. CDR1 and CDR2 from the germline V gene are SGHTS and YDEGEE. The CDR3 covers 15 residues. The CDR3 region is CASRNYGDRGQPQHF. The CDR3, as DNA: TGTGCCAGCAGAAATTACGGGGACCGCGGTCAGCCCCAGCATTTT.

The chain has TRBV19 and TRBJ1-2, with TRBD1 identical over 10 bases. Per germline, CDR1 LNHDA and CDR2 SQIVND (reference sequence). After removal of 4 bases from V and 4 bases from J, the junction contained 6 bases not matched to a gene. This CDR3 is 15 amino acids long. In nucleotides, the CDR3 is TGTGCCAGTAGTAGCGACAGGGGGCGAAGCTATGGCTACACCTTC. Residues: CASSSDRGRSYGYTF. Full variable domain (rest looked up from reference TRBV19 and TRBJ1-2): DGGITQSPKYLFRKEGQNVTLSCEQNLNHDAMYWYRQDPGQGLRLIYYSQIVNDFQKGDIAEGYSVSREKKESFPLTVTSAQKNPTAFYLCASSSDRGRSYGYTFGSGTRLTVV.

The CDR3 protein is CASTPTGLSPYEQYF. In DNA, the CDR3 is TGTGCCAGCACCCCGACAGGGCTGAGTCCCTACGAGCAGTACTTC. V is TRBV27 and J is TRBJ2-7; TRBD1 agrees at 7 bases. Germline CDR1 and CDR2: MNHEY and SMNVEV (reference sequence). This CDR3 is 15 amino acids long. Trimming cost V 7 bases and J 2 bases; bases outside gene matches: 11.

This clone was seen just once. The rearrangement links TRBV10-3 to TRBJ1-3; no clear D. Germline CDR1 reads ENHRY; CDR2 reads SYGVKD. The ends were cut back, 8 bases at V and 4 bases at J, with 15 bases in the middle. The CDR3 length is 14 residues. In nucleotides, the CDR3 is TGTGCCATCCGAATAACAGAAGCCGGAAACACCATATATTTT. Translation: CAIRITEAGNTIYF.

This chain connects TRBV21-1 to TRBJ2-7; TRBD1 was called by the table and not checked on the DNA. TRBV21-1 is given as a pseudogene. The length of the CDR3 is 16 residues. The CDR3 protein is CASSKGPGQGRYEQYF. CDR3 bases: TGTGCCAGCAGCAAAGGCCCCGGACAGGGGAGGTACGAGCAGTACTTC.

The genes are TRBV6-1 and TRBJ2-5; TRBD2 agrees at 12 bases. The CDR3 covers 15 residues. Germline CDR1 MNHNS, CDR2 SASEGT. V shed 7 bases and J 2 bases; nucleotides not matched to a gene: 5. The CDR3 coding sequence is TGTGCCAGCACCGGTCTAGCGGGAGGGCAAGAGACCCAGTACTTC. Its translation is CASTGLAGGQETQYF.

The chain links TRBV25-1 to TRBJ2-7; D call uncertain. Looked up from germline, CDR1 is MGHDK and CDR2 is SYGVNS. This CDR3 has 12 residues. Trimming removed 2 bases from V and 4 bases from J, with 6 bases in between. The CDR3 sequence: CASSERPYEQYF. CDR3 nucleotides: TGTGCCAGCAGTGAACGTCCATACGAGCAGTACTTC.

The CDR3 here is CASSSGQGAYNEQFF. CDR3 DNA: TGTGCCAGCAGCTCGGGACAGGGGGCGTACAATGAGCAGTTCTTC. This chain joins TRBV7-9 and TRBJ2-1; TRBD1 matches 12 bases. V trimming: 4 bases; J trimming: 4 bases; junction bases outside the gene matches: 2. This CDR3 region has 15 residues. CDR1 and CDR2 from the germline V gene are SEHNR and FQNEAQ (reference sequence).

The CDR3 spells CAWSVRGSTGELFF. The CDR3 DNA sequence: TGTGCCTGGAGTGTACGAGGGTCTACCGGGGAGCTGTTTTTT. The chain is built from TRBV30 and TRBJ2-2; D possibly corresponds to TRBD2 (5 bases). CDR1 is GTSNPN and CDR2 is SVGIG in the germline V gene (reference sequence). Trimming cost V 0 bases and J 5 bases, with 10 bases left between them. The CDR3 runs 14 residues.

The chain combines TRBV6-5 with TRBJ1-1; the D is unclear. The ends were cut back, 3 bases at V and 1 base at J, with 6 bases in the middle. Germline lookup yields CDR1 MNHEY and CDR2 SVGAGI. The CDR3 is 13 residues long. Here the CDR3 reads CASSYIGNTEAFF. The CDR3 coding sequence is TGTGCCAGCAGTTATATAGGGAACACTGAAGCTTTCTTT.

The J gene is TRBJ1-6, the V gene TRBV7-6; D unresolved. The CDR3 loop spans 15 amino acids. CDR1 is SGHVS, CDR2 FNYEAQ, per germline. The V gene lost 0 bases and the J gene lost 5 bases, with 8 bases spanning the gap. The CDR3 sequence is CASSLAPINNSPLHF. CDR3 coding DNA: TGTGCCAGCAGCTTAGCGCCAATCAATAATTCACCCCTCCACTTT.

The rearrangement joins TRBV4-2 to TRBJ2-1; D gene ambiguous. The CDR3 contains 15 residues. V was trimmed by 1 base and J by 2 bases, leaving 9 bases between them. The germline V gene encodes CDR1 LGHNA and CDR2 YNFKEQ. The CDR3 DNA reads as TGTGCCAGCAGCCAAGGTCGCGGTACCTACAATGAGCAGTTCTTC. Translated: CASSQGRGTYNEQFF.

The chain carries TRBV4-2 and TRBJ2-5; TRBD2 aligns across 7 bases. The CDR3 runs to 15 residues. In germline, CDR1 is LGHNA, CDR2 YNFKEQ. The ends lost 7 bases at V and 1 base at J; junction bases unmatched: 9. Here the CDR3 DNA reads TGTGCCAGCACCTACCTACTAGCGCCCCAAGAGACCCAGTACTTC. Its translation is CASTYLLAPQETQYF.

V is TRBV15 and J is TRBJ2-6, with D unresolved. The CDR3 consists of 16 residues. Trimming cost V 1 base and J 0 bases, with 7 bases left between them. The germline V gene has CDR1 LNHNV and CDR2 YYDKDF (reference sequence). For the CDR3, the DNA is TGTGCCACCAGCAGAGTTTGGGCCTCTGGGGCCAACGTCCTGACTTTC. As protein: CATSRVWASGANVLTF.

The rearrangement joins TRBV7-9 to TRBJ2-1, with 10 bases aligning to TRBD1. From germline, CDR1 is SEHNR and CDR2 FQNEAQ (reference sequence). V shed 2 bases, J shed 2 bases, and the junction held 6 bases outside the gene matches. The CDR3 contains 17 residues. In DNA form, the CDR3 reads TGTGCCAGCAGCTTAAATTCGGGACAGGGGACCTACAATGAGCAGTTCTTC. Translating gives CASSLNSGQGTYNEQFF.

This chain uses TRBV10-3 with TRBJ2-5; a possible D gene is TRBD2 (5 bases). Germline V gene data show CDR1 as ENHRY and CDR2 as SYGVKD. This CDR3 region has 13 residues. Trimming took off 4 bases at V and 5 bases at J, with 11 bases between the two ends. CDR3 in amino acids: CAISGGFSETQYF. The DNA for the CDR3 is TGTGCCATCAGTGGAGGGTTTTCGGAGACCCAGTACTTC.

The chain recombines TRBV5-4 with TRBJ1-1; possible D gene TRBD1, 5 bases. This CDR3 region has 15 residues. Germline V gene data show CDR1 as SGHNT and CDR2 as YYREEE (reference sequence). V lost 6 bases and J lost 4, with 19 bases in between. CDR3 sequence (DNA): TGTGCCAGCAACCAACTCGGGGGGGGTCCCACTGAAGCTTTCTTT. It encodes CASNQLGGGPTEAFF.

This rearrangement joins TRBV9 to TRBJ2-2, with D unresolved. V gave up 0 bases and J gave up 3 bases, with 0 bases separating them. CDR1 SGDLS and CDR2 YYNGEE come from the germline V gene. This CDR3 is built from 12 residues. DNA for the CDR3: TGTGCCAGCAGCGTAGACACCGGGGAGCTGTTTTTT. Translation: CASSVDTGELFF. Full variable domain (outside the CDR3, taken from reference TRBV9 and TRBJ2-2): DSGVTQTPKHLITATGQRVTLRCSPRSGDLSVYWYQQSLDQGLQFLIQYYNGEERAKGNILERFSAQQFPDLHSELNLSSLELGDSALYFCASSVDTGELFFGEGSRLTVL.

Points on this clone: Sequence at one end of the junction differs from germline and may be a read error. The chain carries TRBV2 and TRBJ1-2; D not resolved. This CDR3 is 11 amino acids long. Germline assignment: CDR1 SNHLY and CDR2 FYNNEI. The CDR3 DNA reads TGTGCCTGTCCGGGGTACTATGGCCACACCTTC. Protein: CACPGYYGHTF.

J is TRBJ1-4 and V is TRBV10-2; D is undetermined. The germline CDR1 and CDR2 sequences are WSHSY and SAAADI. V was cut by 4 bases and J by 8 bases, with 11 bases left in between. This CDR3 has 13 amino acids. CDR3 nucleotides: TGCGCCAGCAGTGTTCGGGGAGGGGAAAAACTGTTTTTT. It encodes CASSVRGGEKLFF.

This clone was seen just once. The chain joins TRBV19 to TRBJ2-7; D tentatively fits TRBD1 or TRBD2 (6 bases each). Germline V lookup: CDR1 LNHDA, CDR2 SQIVND (reference sequence). CDR3 length: 16 residues. V dropped 1 base and J dropped 0 bases, with 13 bases sitting between them. CDR3 sequence (DNA): TGTGCCAGTAGTATAGCCAGGGGAGGTTTCTCCTACGAGCAGTACTTC. Protein sequence: CASSIARGGFSYEQYF.